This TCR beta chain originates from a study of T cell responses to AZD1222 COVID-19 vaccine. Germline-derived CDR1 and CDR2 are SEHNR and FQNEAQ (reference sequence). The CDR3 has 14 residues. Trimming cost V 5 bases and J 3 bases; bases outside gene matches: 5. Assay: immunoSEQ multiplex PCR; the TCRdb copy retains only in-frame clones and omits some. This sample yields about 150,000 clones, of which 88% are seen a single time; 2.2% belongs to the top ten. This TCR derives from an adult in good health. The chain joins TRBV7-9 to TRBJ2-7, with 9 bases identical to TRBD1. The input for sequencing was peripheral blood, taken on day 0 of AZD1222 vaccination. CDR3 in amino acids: CASSPGTGSYEQYF. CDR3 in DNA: TGTGCCAGCAGCCCCGGGACAGGGAGCTACGAGCAGTACTTC.